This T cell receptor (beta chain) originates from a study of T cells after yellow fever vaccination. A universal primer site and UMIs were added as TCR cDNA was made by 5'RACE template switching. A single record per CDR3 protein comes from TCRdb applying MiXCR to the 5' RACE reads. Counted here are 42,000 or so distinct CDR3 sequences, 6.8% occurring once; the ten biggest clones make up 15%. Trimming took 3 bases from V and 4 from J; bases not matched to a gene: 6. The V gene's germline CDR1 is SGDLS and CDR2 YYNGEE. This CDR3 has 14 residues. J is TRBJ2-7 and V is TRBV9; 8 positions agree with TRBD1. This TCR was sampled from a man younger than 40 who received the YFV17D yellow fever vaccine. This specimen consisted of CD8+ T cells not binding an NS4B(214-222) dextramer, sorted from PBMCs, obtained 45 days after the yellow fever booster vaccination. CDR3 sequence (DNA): TGTGCCAGCAGCGCTTCAGGGGGCGAGTACGAGCAGTACTTC. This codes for CASSASGGEYEQYF.